Reported below is one TCR beta chain. Its antigen is currently not known. The input lacks base qualities; no much larger clone sits a single base away. The immunoSEQ Assay, a bias-controlled multiplex PCR, was used to amplify TCRbeta CDR3 regions from genomic DNA. On the study's bioinformatics: The number of nucleated cells in each sample was estimated from the amplification of reference gene primers within the assay. To quantify the absolute abundance of each unique TCRbeta CDR3 rearrangement, sequence reads were collapsed and filtered. For each sample, productive Simpson clonality was calculated as the square root of Simpson's diversity index across productive rearrangements. Sourced from immuneACCESS, this table was stored by TCRdb with only in-frame sequences that have V and J called. A share of the clones is absent; for the studies checked, an unresolved V gene accounts for under half, and the remainder has no known explanation. V, J and clone size are those of that table, while D and trimming were read from the DNA. The sample includes fewer than 250,000 clones, with more than 70% observed a single time. The ten largest clones take up around 8% of the sample.

Enrolling through a virtual design, the prospective study's participants ranged in age from roughly 18 to 100 years and lived across some 23 United States geographic areas. Cohort assignment in the prospective study relied on participant-reported clinical history from a screening survey and a study questionnaire. For ImmuneRACE Cohort 3, a participant was defined as recovered based on two consecutive negative NP/OP PCR tests, clearance by a healthcare professional, or resolution of symptoms. Mobile phlebotomists in the prospective study collected whole blood, serum and a nasopharyngeal or oropharyngeal swab from every participant. Over a roughly two-month period, participants in the prospective study had the option of providing additional blood draws and questionnaires. Before DNA extraction, prospective study blood samples were shipped either frozen or at room temperature. This entry is derived from a study of blood T cell repertoires in COVID-19 (dated by TCRdb to 2020 to 2022). Concerning the study at large: Samples from collaborators originated in the United States, Italy and Spain and spanned both the acute and convalescent phases of COVID-19. The material from the prospective study consisted of cDNA or gDNA derived from T cells, B-cell-depleted T cells, or PBMCs. The dataset comprised deeply sampled blood TCRbeta repertoires from subjects exposed to, actively infected with, or recovered from COVID-19. The repertoires were released in a freely available public database intended as a resource for research on the immune response to SARS-CoV-2. The samples were drawn from two sources: the first 160 participants of the ongoing ImmuneRACE study, and 1,200 or so subjects contributed by 6 global collaborators. The sample metadata nearly always contained a de-identified subject ID, COVID-19 status, age in years and sex. Where HLA class I and class II types were available, the types were taken from metadata supplied by the sample provider, not from assay-based typing. On the study overall, not on this receptor specifically: The amount of clinical and demographic metadata varied by source and participant and was provided uncurated.

From the cysteine through the phenylalanine, the CDR3 covers 12 amino acids. Only the CDR3 part of the read is kept: 36 bases, read in frame from the first base. At the junction V is shortened by 4 bases and J by 2 bases; bases outside the gene matches: 2. Per the germline V gene, SQVTM is the CDR1 and ANQGSEA is the CDR2. The V and J segments used are TRBV29-1 and TRBJ2-7; 7 junctional bases match TRBD1. This TCR was recovered from a woman aged 18-29 years who had recovered from COVID-19. Sequenced input: PBMCs or T cells enriched from blood (not recorded which). The CDR3 region: CSVGDSTYEQYF. In nucleotides, the sequence is TGCAGCGTTGGGGACAGCACCTACGAGCAGTACTTC.